Below, one TCR beta chain is given with its context. Only in-frame clones appear in the TCRdb table, and some are missing; sequencing was by immunoSEQ multiplex PCR. Among about 130,000 clones listed, approximately 80% were seen once. In germline, CDR1 is LNHDA, CDR2 SQIVND (reference sequence). Germline trimming cut 8 bases from V and 7 bases from J; bases unmatched to any gene: 4. The CDR3 runs 14 residues. These data come from a study of blood T cell repertoires in COVID-19. Whole-study context: Sites in the United States, Italy and Spain provided acute and convalescent COVID-19 samples. PBMCs, B-cell-depleted T cells, or T cells provided the cDNA or gDNA that made up the material.

Recovered status applied to Cohort 3 donors who had two consecutive negative PCRs. It also applied to those with clearance or with symptom resolution. The specimen was PBMCs or T cells enriched from blood (not recorded which). This receptor was obtained from a man in his fifties or sixties who had recovered from COVID-19. The rearrangement joins TRBV19 to TRBJ1-6; TRBD1 agrees at 11 bases. CDR3 DNA sequence: TGTGCCAGTGCTCGGGACAGGGGGAATTCACCCCTCCACTTT. As protein: CASARDRGNSPLHF.